This TCR beta chain emerged from a study of regulatory T cells in long-lasting Graves disease. Looking at the study overall: Newly diagnosed Graves' patients had under 3 months of antithyroid drugs.

V trimming: 6 bases; J trimming: 7 bases; junction bases outside the gene matches: 8. Germline values: CDR1 SGHTA, CDR2 FQGNSA. The CDR3 has 15 residues. Combining iRepertoire HTBI primers with Arm-PCR of CDR3 regions, the authors built TCR beta libraries. MiXCR, applied by TCRdb to the multiplex PCR reads, yields one record per CDR3 protein. The data show 600,000 to 650,000 distinct CDR3 sequences, approximately 15% seen once. Described time point: newly diagnosed GD, antithyroid drugs for less than 3 months. RNA isolated from PBMCs was used to make the TCR library. This clonotype was seen repeatedly, ten times or more. This sample also appeared in a second study, on T cells in Graves' hyperthyroidism and ophthalmopathy. That paper notes: By a 13 V-J model, ophthalmopathy was set apart from stable hyperthyroidism.

The chain employs TRBV7-2 and TRBJ2-1; TRBD2 aligns across 11 bases. The TCR was taken from a woman younger than 45 with Graves disease. The sequencing here drew on peripheral blood mononuclear cells (PBMCs), taken at new diagnosis, from a patient treated with antithyroid drugs. CDR3 residues: CASSRLAGYLNEQFF. The CDR3, as DNA: TGTGCCAGCAGTAGACTAGCGGGATATTTAAATGAGCAGTTCTTC. The whole variable domain, remainder taken from reference TRBV7-2 and TRBJ2-1, is GAGVSQSPSNKVTEKGKDVELRCDPISGHTALYWYRQSLGQGLEFLIYFQGNSAPDKSGLPSDRFSAERTGGSVSTLTIQRTQQEDSAVYLCASSRLAGYLNEQFFGPGTRLTVL.